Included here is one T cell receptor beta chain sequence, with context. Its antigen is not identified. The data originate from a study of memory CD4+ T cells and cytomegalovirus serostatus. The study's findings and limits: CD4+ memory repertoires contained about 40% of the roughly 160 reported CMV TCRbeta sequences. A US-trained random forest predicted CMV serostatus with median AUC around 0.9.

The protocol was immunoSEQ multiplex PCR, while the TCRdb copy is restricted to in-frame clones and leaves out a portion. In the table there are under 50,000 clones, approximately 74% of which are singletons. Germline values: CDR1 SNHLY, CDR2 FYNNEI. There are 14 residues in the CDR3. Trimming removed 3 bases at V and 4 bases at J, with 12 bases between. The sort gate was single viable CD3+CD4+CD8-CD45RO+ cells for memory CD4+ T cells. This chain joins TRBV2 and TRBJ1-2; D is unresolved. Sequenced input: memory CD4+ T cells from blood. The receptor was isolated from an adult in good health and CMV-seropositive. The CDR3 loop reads CASSDGIRTYGYTF. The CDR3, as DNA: TGTGCCAGCAGTGACGGGATCAGGACCTATGGCTACACCTTC.